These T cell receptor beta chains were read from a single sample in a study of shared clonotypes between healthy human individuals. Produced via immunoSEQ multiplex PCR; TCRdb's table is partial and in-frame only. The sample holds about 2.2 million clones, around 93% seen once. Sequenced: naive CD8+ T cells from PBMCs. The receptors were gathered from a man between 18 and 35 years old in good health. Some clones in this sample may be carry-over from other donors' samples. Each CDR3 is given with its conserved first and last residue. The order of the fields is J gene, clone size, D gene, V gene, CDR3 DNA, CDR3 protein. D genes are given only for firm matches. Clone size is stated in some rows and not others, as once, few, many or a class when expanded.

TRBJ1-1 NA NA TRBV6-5 TGTGCCAGCGGCCCCGGGACGGTGAACACTGAAGCTTTCTTT CASGPGTVNTEAFF
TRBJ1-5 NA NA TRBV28 TGTGCCAGCAGTTCCCTTGCGATTGGGGAGGGGAATAGCAATCAGCCCCAGCATTTT CASSSLAIGEGNSNQPQHF
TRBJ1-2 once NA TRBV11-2 TGTGCCAGCAGCTTTTCCCCGAACTATGGCTACACCTTC CASSFSPNYGYTF
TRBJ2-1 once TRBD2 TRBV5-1 TGCGCCAGCAGCTTCGAAGCGGGAGGGCGGTGGGGTGAGCAGTTCTTC CASSFEAGGRWGEQFF
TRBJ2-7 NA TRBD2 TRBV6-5 TGTGCCAGCAGTTACTCGAGCGGGAGGAAGCAATACGAGCAGTACTTC CASSYSSGRKQYEQYF
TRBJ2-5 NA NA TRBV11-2 TGTGCCAGCAGCTTAGAATCGGGCCTTTCTGAGACCCAGTACTTC CASSLESGLSETQYF
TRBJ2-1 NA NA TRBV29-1 TGCAGCGCCGGCCCCGGGAGTAGGGGGGAGCAGTTCTTC CSAGPGSRGEQFF
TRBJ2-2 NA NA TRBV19 TGTGCCAGTAGTCTGGGCTTCAACACCGGGGAGCTGTTTTTT CASSLGFNTGELFF
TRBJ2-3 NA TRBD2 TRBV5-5 TGTGCCAGCGGTAGCGGGAACCCAGATACGCAGTATTTT CASGSGNPDTQYF
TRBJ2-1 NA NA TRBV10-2 TGCGCCAGCGGCCTGGGACCCAAGGGTGAGCAGTTCTTC CASGLGPKGEQFF
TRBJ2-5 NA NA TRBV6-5 TGTGCCAGCACCCCCTCCGTCGGGGAGACCCAGTACTTC CASTPSVGETQYF
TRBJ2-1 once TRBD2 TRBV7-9 TGTGCCAGCAGCCCTCGAAGTAGCGGGAGCTCCTACAATGAGCAGTTCTTC CASSPRSSGSSYNEQFF
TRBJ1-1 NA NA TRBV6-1 TGTGCCACTGACCAGAACACTGAAGCTTTCTTT CATDQNTEAFF
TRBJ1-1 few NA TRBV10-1 TGCGCCAGCAGTGGCCAGGGAGGCACTGAAGCTTTCTTT CASSGQGGTEAFF
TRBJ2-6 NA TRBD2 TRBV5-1 TGCGCCAGCAGTGTCCCCGCCGGGACTAGAGATACTGGGGCCAACGTCCTGACTTTC CASSVPAGTRDTGANVLTF
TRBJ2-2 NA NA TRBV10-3 TGTGCCATCTCCTCGGTTCTAGCCGGGGAGCTGTTTTTT CAISSVLAGELFF
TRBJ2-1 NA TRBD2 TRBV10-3 TGTGCCATCAGTGAGTCTAGCGGGATTACCAATGAGCAGTTCTTC CAISESSGITNEQFF
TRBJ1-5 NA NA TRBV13 TGTGCCAGCAGCTTAGGTCGGTCGCTCCATCAGCCCCAGCATTTT CASSLGRSLHQPQHF
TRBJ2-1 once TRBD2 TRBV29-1 TGCAGCGTTGAGGGGGGCCTAGCGGGAGTTGGGAGCTACAATGAGCAGTTCTTC CSVEGGLAGVGSYNEQFF
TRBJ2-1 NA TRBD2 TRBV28 TGTGCCAGCAGTCAAAGACTAGCGGGGCGCAATGAGCAGTTCTTC CASSQRLAGRNEQFF
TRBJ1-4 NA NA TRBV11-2 TGTGCCAGCAGCTTGACGGTGGGAAATGAAAAACTGTTTTTT CASSLTVGNEKLFF
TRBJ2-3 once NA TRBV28 TGTGCCAGCAGTTTATACAAGAGCACAGATACGCAGTATTTT CASSLYKSTDTQYF
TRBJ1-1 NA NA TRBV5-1 TGCGCCAGCAGCTGGGCGGCGGTCCGGGAGTTTGAAGCTTTCTTT CASSWAAVREFEAFF
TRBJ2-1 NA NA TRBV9 TGTGCCAGCAGCGTAGCCGGATTGGCACACAATGAGCAGTTCTTC CASSVAGLAHNEQFF
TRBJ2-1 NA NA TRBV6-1 TGTGCCAGCAGGGACTCCCCGGACCGGAAGTTCTTC CASRDSPDRKFF
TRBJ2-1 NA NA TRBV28 TGTGCCAGCAGTCCCCGGACTGAAGACAATGAGCAGTTCTTC CASSPRTEDNEQFF
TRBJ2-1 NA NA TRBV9 TGTGCCAGCAGCGTAGGTACTAGCCGAGGTACTGAGCAGTTCTTC CASSVGTSRGTEQFF
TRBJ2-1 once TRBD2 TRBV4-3 TGCGCCAGCAGCCAGGCCGGACTAGCGGGAACCAATGAGCAGTTCTTC CASSQAGLAGTNEQFF
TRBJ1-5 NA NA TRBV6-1 TGTGCCAGCAGGCAAGTCCTTAATAGCAATCAGCCCCAGCATTTT CASRQVLNSNQPQHF
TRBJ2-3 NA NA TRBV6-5 TGTGCCAGCAGTTACGCCTTGTCTAGCACAGATACGCAGTATTTT CASSYALSSTDTQYF
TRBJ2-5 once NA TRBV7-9 TGTGCCAGCTTGACAGGAGACCAAGAGACCCAGTACTTC CASLTGDQETQYF
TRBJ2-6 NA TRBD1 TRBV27 TGTGCCAGCAGATTGGACAGGTCCGGGGCCAACGTCCTGACTTTC CASRLDRSGANVLTF
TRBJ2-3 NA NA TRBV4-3 TGCGCCAGCAGCCAAGGTCGGGGGTTTAGCACAGATACGCAGTATTTT CASSQGRGFSTDTQYF
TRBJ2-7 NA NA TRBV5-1 TGCGCCAGCAGCTTGGAGGGGGGTGCAGCATCCTACGAGCAGTACTTC CASSLEGGAASYEQYF
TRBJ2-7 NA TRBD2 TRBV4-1 TGCGCCAGCAGCCCGAGACTAGCCTCCTACGAGCAGTACTTC CASSPRLASYEQYF
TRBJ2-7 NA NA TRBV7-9 TGTGCCAGCAGCTTAGGTCCCTCCCCCTACGAGCAGTACTTC CASSLGPSPYEQYF